The clone carrying this TCR beta chain was counted many times. The germline CDR1 and CDR2 sequences are SGHDT and YYEEEE. The CDR3 runs to 13 residues. V was pared by 9 bases and J by 5 bases, with 15 bases between. PCR primers comprised 60 Vbeta and 13 Jbeta primers. TCRdb's table, derived via immunoSEQ multiplex PCR, lists solely in-frame clones and lacks some. Of around 110,000 clones listed, over 60% were seen once; the top ten hold 4% to 5.5%. The data were taken from a study of cytomegalovirus exposure and HLA in healthy donors. Sequenced sample: PBMCs. The origin of this receptor is a man younger than 45 in good health and CMV-seropositive. The J gene is TRBJ2-1, the V gene TRBV5-6; a possible D gene is TRBD1 (6 bases). The CDR3 sequence is CATTWQGNNEQFF. The CDR3 region has the DNA TGTGCCACCACGTGGCAGGGGAACAATGAGCAGTTCTTC.